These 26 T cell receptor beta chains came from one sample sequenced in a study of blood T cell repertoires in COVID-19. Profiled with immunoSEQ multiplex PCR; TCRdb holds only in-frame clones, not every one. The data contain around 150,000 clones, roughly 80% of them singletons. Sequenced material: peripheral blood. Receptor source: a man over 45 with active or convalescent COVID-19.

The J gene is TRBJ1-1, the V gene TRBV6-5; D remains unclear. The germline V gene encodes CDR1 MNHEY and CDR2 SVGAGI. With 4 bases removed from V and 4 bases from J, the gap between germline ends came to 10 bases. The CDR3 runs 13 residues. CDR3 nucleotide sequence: TGTGCCAGCAGTTTGATCCCGGGCACTGAAGCTTTCTTT. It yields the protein CASSLIPGTEAFF.

CDR3: CASSPFGQGQETQYF. CDR3 bases: TGTGCCAGCTCACCATTCGGACAGGGGCAAGAGACCCAGTACTTC. The chain employs TRBV18 and TRBJ2-5, with 9 bases fitting TRBD1. The CDR3 contains 15 residues. Germline CDR1 reads KGHSH; CDR2 reads LQKENI. V lost 2 bases to trimming and J lost 2 bases; unmatched junction nucleotides: 3.

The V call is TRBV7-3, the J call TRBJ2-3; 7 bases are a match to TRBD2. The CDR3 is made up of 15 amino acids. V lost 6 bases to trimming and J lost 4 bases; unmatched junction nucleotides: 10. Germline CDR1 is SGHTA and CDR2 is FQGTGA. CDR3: CASSRGLGFSDTQYF. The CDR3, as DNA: TGTGCCAGCAGTCGCGGACTAGGATTCTCAGATACGCAGTATTTT.

For the CDR3, the DNA is TGTGCCAGCAGCCAATGGGCAATCACTGAAGCTTTCTTT. It translates to CASSQWAITEAFF. The V gene is TRBV16, the J gene TRBJ1-1; no reliable D call. Germline V gene data show CDR1 as KGHSY and CDR2 as FQNENV. The CDR3 is 13 residues long. Trimming left V 1 base short and J 4 bases short, with 7 bases between.

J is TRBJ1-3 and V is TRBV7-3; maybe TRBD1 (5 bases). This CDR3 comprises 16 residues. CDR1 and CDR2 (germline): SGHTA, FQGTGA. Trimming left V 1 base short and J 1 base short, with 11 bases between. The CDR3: CASSLNGGFSGNTIYF. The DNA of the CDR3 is TGTGCCAGCAGCTTAAATGGGGGGTTTTCTGGAAACACCATATATTTT.

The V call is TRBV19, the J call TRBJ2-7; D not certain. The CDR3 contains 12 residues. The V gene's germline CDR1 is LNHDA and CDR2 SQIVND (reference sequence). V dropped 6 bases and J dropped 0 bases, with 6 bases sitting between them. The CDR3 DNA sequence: TGTGCCAGTAGGCACAGCTCCTACGAGCAGTACTTC. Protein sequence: CASRHSSYEQYF.

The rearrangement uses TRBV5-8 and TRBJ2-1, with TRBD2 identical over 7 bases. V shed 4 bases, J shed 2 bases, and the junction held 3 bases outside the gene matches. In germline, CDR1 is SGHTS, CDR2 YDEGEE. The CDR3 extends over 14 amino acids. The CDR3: CASSGAGTYNEQFF. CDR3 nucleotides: TGTGCCAGCAGCGGAGCGGGAACCTACAATGAGCAGTTCTTC.

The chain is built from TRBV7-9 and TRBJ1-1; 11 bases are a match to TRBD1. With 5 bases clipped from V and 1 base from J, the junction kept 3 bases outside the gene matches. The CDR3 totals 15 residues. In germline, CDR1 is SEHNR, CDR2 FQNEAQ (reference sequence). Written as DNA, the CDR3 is TGTGCCAGCAGCGGACAGGGGGCCCCGAACACTGAAGCTTTCTTT. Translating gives CASSGQGAPNTEAFF.

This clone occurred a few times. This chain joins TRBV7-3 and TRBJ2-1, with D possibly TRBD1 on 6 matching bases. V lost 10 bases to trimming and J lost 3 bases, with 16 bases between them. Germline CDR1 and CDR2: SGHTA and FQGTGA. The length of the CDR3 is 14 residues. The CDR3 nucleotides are TGTGCCACCTCGGTCGGGGACAACTACAATGAGCAGTTCTTC. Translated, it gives CATSVGDNYNEQFF.

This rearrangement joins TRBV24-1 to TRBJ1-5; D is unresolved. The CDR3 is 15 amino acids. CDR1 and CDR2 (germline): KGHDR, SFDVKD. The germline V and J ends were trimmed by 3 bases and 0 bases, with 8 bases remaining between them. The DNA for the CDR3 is TGTGCCACCAGTGATCCAGGTGGTAGCAATCAGCCCCAGCATTTT. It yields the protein CATSDPGGSNQPQHF.

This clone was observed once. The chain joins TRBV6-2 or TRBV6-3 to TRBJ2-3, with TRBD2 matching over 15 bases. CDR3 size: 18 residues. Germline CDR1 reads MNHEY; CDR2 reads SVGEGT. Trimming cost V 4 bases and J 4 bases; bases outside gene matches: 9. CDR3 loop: CASSWTSGRASVADTQYF. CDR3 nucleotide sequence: TGTGCCAGCAGTTGGACTAGCGGGAGGGCCTCCGTCGCAGATACGCAGTATTTT.

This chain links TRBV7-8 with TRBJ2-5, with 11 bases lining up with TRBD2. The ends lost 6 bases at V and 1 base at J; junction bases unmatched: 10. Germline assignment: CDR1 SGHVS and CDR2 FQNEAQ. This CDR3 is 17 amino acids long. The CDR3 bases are TGTGCCAGCAGTTTCGGACTAGCGGGTCCCCGCCAAGAGACCCAGTACTTC. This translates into CASSFGLAGPRQETQYF. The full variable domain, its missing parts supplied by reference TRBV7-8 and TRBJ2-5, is GAGVSQSPRYKVAKRGQDVALRCDPISGHVSLFWYQQALGQGPEFLTYFQNEAQLDKSGLPSDRFFAERPEGSVSTLKIQRTQQEDSAVYLCASSFGLAGPRQETQYFGPGTRLLVL.

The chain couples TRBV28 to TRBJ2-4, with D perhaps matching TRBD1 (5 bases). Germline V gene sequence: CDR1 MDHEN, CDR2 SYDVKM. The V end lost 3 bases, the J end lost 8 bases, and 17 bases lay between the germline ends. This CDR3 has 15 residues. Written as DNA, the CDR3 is TGTGCCAGCAGTTTCTGGGGCCAGCGTTCGGACATTCAGTACTTC. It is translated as CASSFWGQRSDIQYF.

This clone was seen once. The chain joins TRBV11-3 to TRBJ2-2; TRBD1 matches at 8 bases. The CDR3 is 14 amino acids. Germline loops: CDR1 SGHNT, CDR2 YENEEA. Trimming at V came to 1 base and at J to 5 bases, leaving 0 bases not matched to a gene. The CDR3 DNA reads TGTGCCAGCAGCTTAGGACAGGGGACCGGGGAGCTGTTTTTT. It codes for CASSLGQGTGELFF.

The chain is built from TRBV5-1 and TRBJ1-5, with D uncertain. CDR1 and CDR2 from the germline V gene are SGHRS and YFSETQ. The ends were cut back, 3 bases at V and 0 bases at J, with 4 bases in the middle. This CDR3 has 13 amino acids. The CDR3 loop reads CASSSYSNQPQHF. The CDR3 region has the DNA TGCGCCAGCAGCTCCTATAGCAATCAGCCCCAGCATTTT.

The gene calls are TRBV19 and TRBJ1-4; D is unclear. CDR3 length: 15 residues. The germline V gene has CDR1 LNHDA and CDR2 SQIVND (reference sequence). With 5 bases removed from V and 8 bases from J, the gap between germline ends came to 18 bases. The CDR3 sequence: CASSARGPGLEKLFF. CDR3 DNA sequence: TGTGCCAGTAGTGCCCGGGGTCCCGGGCTCGAAAAACTGTTTTTT. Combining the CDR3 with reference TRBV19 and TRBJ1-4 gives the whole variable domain DGGITQSPKYLFRKEGQNVTLSCEQNLNHDAMYWYRQDPGQGLRLIYYSQIVNDFQKGDIAEGYSVSREKKESFPLTVTSAQKNPTAFYLCASSARGPGLEKLFFGSGTQLSVL.

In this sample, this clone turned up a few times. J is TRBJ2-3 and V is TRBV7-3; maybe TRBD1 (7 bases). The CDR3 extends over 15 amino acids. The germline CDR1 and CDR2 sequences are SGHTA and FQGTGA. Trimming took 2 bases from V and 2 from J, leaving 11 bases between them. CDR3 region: CASSLAGQSTDTQYF. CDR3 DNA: TGTGCCAGCAGCTTAGCGGGACAGTCCACAGATACGCAGTATTTT. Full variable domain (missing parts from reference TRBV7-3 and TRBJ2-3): GAGVSQTPSNKVTEKGKYVELRCDPISGHTALYWYRQSLGQGPEFLIYFQGTGAADDSGLPNDRFFAVRPEGSVSTLKIQRTERGDSAVYLCASSLAGQSTDTQYFGPGTRLTVL.

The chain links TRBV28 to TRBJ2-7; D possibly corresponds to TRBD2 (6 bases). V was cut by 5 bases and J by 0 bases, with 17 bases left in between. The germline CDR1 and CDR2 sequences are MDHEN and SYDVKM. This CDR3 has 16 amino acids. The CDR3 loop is CASSLSKGLSSYEQYF. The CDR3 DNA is TGTGCCAGCAGTCTTTCTAAGGGACTCAGCTCCTACGAGCAGTACTTC.

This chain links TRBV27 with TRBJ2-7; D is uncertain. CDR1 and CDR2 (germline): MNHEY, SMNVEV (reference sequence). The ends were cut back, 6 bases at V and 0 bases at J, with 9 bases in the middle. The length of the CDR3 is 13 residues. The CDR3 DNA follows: TGTGCCAGCAGCCCAGTAATCTCCTACGAGCAGTACTTC. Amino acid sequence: CASSPVISYEQYF.

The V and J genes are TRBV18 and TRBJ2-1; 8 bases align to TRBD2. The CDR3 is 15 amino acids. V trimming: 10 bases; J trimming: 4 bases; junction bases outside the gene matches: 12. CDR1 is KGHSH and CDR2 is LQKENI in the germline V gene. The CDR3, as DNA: TGTGCCACCCTACGGGAGGGGACTAGGTACAATGAGCAGTTCTTC. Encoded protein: CATLREGTRYNEQFF.

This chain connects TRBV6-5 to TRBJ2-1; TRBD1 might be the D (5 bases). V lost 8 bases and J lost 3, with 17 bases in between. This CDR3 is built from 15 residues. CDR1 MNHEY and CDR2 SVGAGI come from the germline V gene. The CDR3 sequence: CASSGLQVGYNEQFF. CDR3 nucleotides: TGTGCCAGCTCAGGCTTACAGGTCGGCTACAATGAGCAGTTCTTC.

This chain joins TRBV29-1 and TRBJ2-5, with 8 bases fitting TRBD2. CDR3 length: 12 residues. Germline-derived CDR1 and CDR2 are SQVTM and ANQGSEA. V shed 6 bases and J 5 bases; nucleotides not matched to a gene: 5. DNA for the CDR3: TGCAGCGTCTCTATAGCGGGGGAGACCCAGTACTTC. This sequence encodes CSVSIAGETQYF.

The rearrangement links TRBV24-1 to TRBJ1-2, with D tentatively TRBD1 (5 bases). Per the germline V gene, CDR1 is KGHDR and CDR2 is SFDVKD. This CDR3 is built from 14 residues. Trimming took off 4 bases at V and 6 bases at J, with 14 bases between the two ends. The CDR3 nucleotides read TGTGCCACCAGTGAGTCCTTGACGGGGGATGGCTACACCTTC. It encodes CATSESLTGDGYTF.

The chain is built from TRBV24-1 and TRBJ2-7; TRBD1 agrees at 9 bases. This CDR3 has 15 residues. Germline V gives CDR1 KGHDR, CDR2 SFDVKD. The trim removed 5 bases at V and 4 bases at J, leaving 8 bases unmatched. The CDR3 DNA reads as TGTGCCACCAGTGGAAGAACAGGGGGCGGGTACGAGCAGTACTTC. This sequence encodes CATSGRTGGGYEQYF.

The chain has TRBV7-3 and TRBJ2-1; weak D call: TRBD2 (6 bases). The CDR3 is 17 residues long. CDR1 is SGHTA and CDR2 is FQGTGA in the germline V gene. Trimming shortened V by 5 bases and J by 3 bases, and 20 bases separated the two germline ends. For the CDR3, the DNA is TGTGCCAGCAGCCCTAAGTCGGGGGAGGAGGGCTACAATGAGCAGTTCTTC. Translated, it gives CASSPKSGEEGYNEQFF.

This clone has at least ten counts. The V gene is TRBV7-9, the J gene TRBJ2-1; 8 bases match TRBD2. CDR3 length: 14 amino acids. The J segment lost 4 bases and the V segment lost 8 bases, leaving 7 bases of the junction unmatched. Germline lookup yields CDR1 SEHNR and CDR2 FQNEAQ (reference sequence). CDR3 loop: CASGASGPYNEQFF. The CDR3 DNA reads TGTGCCAGCGGGGCTAGCGGGCCTTACAATGAGCAGTTCTTC.